This T cell receptor (beta chain) was profiled in a study of T cell responses to AZD1222 COVID-19 vaccine. Study findings and constraints: Nearly half of spike-specific TCRs reportedly target variant regions that are unmutated in the B.1.351 and B.1.1.7 variants.

This table comes from immunoSEQ multiplex PCR, and its TCRdb copy is limited to in-frame clones, with some not included. The table lists 200,000 or so clones, approximately 94% of them singletons, with roughly 1% in the top ten. Germline CDR1 reads LNHDA; CDR2 reads SQIVND (reference sequence). The V and J ends lost 1 base and 4 bases respectively, with 20 bases between them. The CDR3 extends over 18 amino acids. A word on this clone: As yet, its antigen is unknown.

The origin of this receptor is an adult who received the AZD1222 COVID-19 vaccine. The V call is TRBV19, the J call TRBJ1-3; the D gene is possibly TRBD1 (5 bases). The specimen was peripheral blood, collected 28 days after the second AZD1222 dose. In DNA form, the CDR3 reads TGTGCCAGTAGTATAGGACGCGGGCAGGGAAGCAGGGGAAACACCATATATTTT. Its translation is CASSIGRGQGSRGNTIYF.